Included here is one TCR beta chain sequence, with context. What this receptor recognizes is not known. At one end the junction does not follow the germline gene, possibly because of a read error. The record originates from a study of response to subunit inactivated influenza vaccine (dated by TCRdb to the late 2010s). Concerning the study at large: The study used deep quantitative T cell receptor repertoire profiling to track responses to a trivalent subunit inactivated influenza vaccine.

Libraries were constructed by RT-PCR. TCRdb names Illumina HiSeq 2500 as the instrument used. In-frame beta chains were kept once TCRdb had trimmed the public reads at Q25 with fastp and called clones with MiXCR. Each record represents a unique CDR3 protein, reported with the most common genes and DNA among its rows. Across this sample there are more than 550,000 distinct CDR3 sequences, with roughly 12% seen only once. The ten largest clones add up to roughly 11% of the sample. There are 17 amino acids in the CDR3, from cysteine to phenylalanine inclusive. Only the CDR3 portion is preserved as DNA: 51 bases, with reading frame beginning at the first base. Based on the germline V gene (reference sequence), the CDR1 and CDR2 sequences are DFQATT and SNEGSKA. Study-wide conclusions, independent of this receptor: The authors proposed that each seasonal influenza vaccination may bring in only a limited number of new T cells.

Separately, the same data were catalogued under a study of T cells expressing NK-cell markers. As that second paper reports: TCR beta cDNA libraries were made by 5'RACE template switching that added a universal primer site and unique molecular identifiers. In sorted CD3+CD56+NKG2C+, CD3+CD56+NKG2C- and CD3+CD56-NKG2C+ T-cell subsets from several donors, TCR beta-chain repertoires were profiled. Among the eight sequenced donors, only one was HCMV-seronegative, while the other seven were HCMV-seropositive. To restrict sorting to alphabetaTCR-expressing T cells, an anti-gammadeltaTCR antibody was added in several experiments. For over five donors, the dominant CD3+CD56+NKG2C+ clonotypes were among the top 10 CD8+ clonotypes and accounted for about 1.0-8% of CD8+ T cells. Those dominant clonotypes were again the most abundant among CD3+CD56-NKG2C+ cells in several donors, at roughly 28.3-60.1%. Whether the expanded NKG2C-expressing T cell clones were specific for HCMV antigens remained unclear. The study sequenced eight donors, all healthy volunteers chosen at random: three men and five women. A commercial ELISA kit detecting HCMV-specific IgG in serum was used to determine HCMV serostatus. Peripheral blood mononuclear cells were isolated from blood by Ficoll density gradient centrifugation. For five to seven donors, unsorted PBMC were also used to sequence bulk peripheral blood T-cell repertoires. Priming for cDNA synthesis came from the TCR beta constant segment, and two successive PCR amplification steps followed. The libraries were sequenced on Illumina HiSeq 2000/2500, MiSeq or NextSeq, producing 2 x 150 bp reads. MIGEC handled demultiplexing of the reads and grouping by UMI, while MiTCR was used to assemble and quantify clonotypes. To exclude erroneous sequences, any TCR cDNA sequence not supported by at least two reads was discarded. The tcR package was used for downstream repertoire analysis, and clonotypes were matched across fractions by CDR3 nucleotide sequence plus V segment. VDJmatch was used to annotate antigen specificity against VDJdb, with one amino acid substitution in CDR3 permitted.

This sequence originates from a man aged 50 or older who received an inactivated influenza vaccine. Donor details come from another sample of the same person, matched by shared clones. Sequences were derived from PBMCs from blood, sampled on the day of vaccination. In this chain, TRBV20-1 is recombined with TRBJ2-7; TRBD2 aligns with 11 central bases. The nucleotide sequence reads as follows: TGCAGCGCTAGAGATGTCCTAGCGGGGGGTGAATTGTCCGAGCAGTACTTC. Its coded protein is CSARDVLAGGELSEQYF.